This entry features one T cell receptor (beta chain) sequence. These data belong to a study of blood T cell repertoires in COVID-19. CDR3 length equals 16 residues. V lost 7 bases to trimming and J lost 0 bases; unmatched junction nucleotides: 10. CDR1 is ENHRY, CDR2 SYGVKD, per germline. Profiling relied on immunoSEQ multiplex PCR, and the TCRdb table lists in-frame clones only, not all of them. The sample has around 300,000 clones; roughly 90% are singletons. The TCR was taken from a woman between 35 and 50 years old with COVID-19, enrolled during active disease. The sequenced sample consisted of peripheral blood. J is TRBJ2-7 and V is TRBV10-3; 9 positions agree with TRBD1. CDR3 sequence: CAITTTGGGSSYEQYF. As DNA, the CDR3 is TGTGCCATCACCACGACAGGGGGAGGGAGCTCCTACGAGCAGTACTTC.